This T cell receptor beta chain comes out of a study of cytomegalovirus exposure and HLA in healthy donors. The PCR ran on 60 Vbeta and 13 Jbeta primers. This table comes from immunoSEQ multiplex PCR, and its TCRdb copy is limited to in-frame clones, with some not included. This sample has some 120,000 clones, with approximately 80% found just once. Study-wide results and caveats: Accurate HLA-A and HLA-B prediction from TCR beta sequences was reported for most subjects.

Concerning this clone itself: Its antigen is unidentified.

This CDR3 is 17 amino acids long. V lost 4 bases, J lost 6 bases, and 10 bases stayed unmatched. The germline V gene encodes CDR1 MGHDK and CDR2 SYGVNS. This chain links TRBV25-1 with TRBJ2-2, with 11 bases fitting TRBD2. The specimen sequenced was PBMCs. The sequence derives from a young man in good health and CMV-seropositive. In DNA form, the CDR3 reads TGTGCCAGCAGTGGTAGCGGGAGGGCCTATGGAGCCGGGGAGCTGTTTTTT. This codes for CASSGSGRAYGAGELFF.